This record looks at one T cell receptor beta chain sequence and its context. Antigen: not known. These data belong to a study of post-analysis software for immune sequencing data. Regarding the study as a whole: Multiple sclerosis was associated with a significant reduction in normalized Chao1 diversity relative to controls. Strong co-clustering by F measure was evident for samples that had been prepared in the same batch. Patients had higher frequencies than controls of about 5 TRBV segments, including TRBV5-6, TRBV5-1 and TRBV20-1.

TCR beta cDNA libraries included unique molecular identifiers. Input of roughly 0.95 to 10 million T cells yielded a few hundred thousand cDNA molecules. TCRdb recomputed calls from the PCR reads with MiXCR, one row per CDR3 protein. This sample yields roughly 650,000 distinct CDR3 sequences, of which 55% to 60% are seen a single time; roughly 10% belongs to the top ten. Between the trimmed V and J ends, which lost 1 base and 2 bases, there was a span of 8 bases. Germline V gives CDR1 SGHTA, CDR2 FQGNSA. This CDR3 is 14 amino acids long. The chain employs TRBV7-2 and TRBJ2-5, with D hard to call. The material sequenced was blood. This clonotype was sampled from a girl aged 2 to 10 with multiple sclerosis. CDR3 DNA: TGTGCCAGCAGCTTAGGAGCGCATCAAGAGACCCAGTACTTC. Protein sequence: CASSLGAHQETQYF.